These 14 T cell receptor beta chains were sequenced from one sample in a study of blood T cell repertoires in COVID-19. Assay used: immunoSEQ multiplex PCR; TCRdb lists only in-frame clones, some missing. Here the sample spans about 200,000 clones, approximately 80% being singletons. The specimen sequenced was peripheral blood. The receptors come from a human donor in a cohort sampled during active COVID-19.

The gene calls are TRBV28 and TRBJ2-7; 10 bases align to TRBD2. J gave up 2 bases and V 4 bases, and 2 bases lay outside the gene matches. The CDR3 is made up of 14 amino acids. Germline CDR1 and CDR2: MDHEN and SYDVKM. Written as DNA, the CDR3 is TGTGCCAGCAGTTCCAGCGGGGGGGCCTACGAGCAGTACTTC. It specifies CASSSSGGAYEQYF.

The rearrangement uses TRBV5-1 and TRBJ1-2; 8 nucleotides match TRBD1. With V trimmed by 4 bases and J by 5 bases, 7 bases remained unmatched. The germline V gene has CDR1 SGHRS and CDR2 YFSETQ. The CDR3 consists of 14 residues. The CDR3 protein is CASSQGTGPYGYTF. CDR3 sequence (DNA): TGCGCCAGCAGCCAGGGGACAGGACCTTATGGCTACACCTTC. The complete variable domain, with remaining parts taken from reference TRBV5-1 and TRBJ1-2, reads KAGVTQTPRYLIKTRGQQVTLSCSPISGHRSVSWYQQTPGQGLQFLFEYFSETQRNKGNFPGRFSGRQFSNSRSEMNVSTLELGDSALYLCASSQGTGPYGYTFGSGTRLTVV.

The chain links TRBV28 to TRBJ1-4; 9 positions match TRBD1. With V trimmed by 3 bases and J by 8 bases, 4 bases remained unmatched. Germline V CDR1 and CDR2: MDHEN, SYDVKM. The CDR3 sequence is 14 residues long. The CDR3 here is CASSLDRGLEKLFF. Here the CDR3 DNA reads TGTGCCAGCAGTTTGGACAGGGGTCTAGAAAAACTGTTTTTT.

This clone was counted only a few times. The CDR3: CASSLGRGQVNTEAFF. In DNA form, the CDR3 reads TGTGCCAGCAGCTTGGGCAGGGGGCAGGTGAACACTGAAGCTTTCTTT. This sequence joins TRBV5-4 and TRBJ1-1; 8 bases match TRBD1. In germline, CDR1 is SGHNT, CDR2 YYREEE (reference sequence). V gave up 0 bases and J gave up 0 bases; unmatched junction bases: 4. This CDR3 region has 16 residues.

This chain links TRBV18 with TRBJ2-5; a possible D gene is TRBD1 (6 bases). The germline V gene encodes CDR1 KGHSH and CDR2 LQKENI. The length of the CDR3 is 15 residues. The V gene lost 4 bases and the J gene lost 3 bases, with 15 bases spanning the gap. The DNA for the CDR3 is TGTGCCAGCTCACAGTCTACAGGGAGAAAAGAGACCCAGTACTTC. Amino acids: CASSQSTGRKETQYF.

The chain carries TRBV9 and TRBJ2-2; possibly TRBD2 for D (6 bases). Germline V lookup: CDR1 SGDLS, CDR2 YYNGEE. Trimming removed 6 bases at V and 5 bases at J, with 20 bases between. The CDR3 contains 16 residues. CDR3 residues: CASTSRALAETGELFF. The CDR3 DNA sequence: TGTGCCAGCACCTCAAGGGCACTAGCAGAAACCGGGGAGCTGTTTTTT. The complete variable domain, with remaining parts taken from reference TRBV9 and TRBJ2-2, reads DSGVTQTPKHLITATGQRVTLRCSPRSGDLSVYWYQQSLDQGLQFLIQYYNGEERAKGNILERFSAQQFPDLHSELNLSSLELGDSALYFCASTSRALAETGELFFGEGSRLTVL.

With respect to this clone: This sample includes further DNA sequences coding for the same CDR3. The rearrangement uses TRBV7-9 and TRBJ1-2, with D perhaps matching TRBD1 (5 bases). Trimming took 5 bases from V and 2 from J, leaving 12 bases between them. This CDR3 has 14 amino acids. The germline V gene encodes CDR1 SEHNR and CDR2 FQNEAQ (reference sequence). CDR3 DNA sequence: TGTGCCAGCAGCCCTCAGGGACTAAACTATGGCTACACCTTC. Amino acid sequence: CASSPQGLNYGYTF.

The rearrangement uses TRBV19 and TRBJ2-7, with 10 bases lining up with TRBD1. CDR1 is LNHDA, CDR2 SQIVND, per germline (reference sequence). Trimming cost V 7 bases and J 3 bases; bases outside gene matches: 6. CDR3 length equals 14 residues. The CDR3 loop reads CASKARDRGYEQYF. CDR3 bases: TGTGCCAGTAAGGCCCGGGACAGGGGCTACGAGCAGTACTTC.

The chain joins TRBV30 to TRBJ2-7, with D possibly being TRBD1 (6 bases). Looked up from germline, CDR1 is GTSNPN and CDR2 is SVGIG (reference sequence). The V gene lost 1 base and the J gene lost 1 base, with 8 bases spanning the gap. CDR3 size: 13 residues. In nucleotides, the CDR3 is TGTGCCTGGAGTGGAGGGGGTTCCTACGAGCAGTACTTC. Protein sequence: CAWSGGGSYEQYF.

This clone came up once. This chain's CDR3 is CASSQEGLAADTQYF. The CDR3 DNA reads TGTGCCAGCAGCCAAGAAGGACTAGCCGCAGATACGCAGTATTTT. This sequence joins TRBV14 and TRBJ2-3, with 8 positions matching TRBD2. V shed 0 bases and J 4 bases; nucleotides not matched to a gene: 3. Germline lookup yields CDR1 SGHDN and CDR2 FVKESK. The CDR3 sequence is 15 residues long.

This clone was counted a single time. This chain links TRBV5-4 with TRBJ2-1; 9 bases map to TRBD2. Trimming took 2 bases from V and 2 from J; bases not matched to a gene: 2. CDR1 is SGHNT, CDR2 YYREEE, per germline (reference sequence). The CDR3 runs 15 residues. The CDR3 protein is CASSLLAGAYNEQFF. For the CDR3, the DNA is TGTGCCAGCAGCTTACTAGCGGGTGCCTACAATGAGCAGTTCTTC. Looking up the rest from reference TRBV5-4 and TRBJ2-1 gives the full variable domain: ETGVTQSPTHLIKTRGQQVTLRCSSQSGHNTVSWYQQALGQGPQFIFQYYREEENGRGNFPPRFSGLQFPNYSSELNVNALELDDSALYLCASSLLAGAYNEQFFGPGTRLTVL.

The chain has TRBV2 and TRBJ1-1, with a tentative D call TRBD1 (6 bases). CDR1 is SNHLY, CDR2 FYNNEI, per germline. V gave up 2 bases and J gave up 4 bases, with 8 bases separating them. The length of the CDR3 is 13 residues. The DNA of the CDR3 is TGTGCCAGCAGTGAACTAGGGGGCACTGAAGCTTTCTTT. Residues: CASSELGGTEAFF.

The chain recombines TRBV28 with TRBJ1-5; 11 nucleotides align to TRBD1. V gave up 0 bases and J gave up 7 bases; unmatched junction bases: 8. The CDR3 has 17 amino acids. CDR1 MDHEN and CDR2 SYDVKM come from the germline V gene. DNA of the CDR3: TGTGCCAGCAGTTTATGGTCAGGACAGGGGGCTCAACAGCCCCAGCATTTT. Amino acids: CASSLWSGQGAQQPQHF.

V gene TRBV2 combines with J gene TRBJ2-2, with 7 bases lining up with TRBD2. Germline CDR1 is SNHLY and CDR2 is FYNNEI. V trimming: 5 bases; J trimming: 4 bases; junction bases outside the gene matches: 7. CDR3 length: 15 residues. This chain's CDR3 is CASSRDYGVTGELFF. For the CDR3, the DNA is TGTGCCAGCAGTAGGGACTACGGGGTCACCGGGGAGCTGTTTTTT.